This T cell receptor beta chain was identified during a study of long-term antiretroviral therapy in people with HIV. Study-wide results and limits: Relative to transplant donor controls, diversity remained lower despite increasing after ART. CDR3 length ranges were narrower in HIV repertoires than in controls.

Held in samples before DNA extraction were roughly 0.95-10 million cryopreserved PBMC. The table lists this clone with a few counts. Antigen unknown. With survey level as its setting, the immunoSEQ assay was v3.0. The sequencing target was about 35,000-55,000 T-cell genomes per sample. Repertoires were generated with immunoSEQ multiplex PCR, while TCRdb's copy carries only in-frame clones and drops some. Found here are tens of thousands of clones, 85% to 95% of them singletons; the top ten hold under 10%. CDR3 length equals 16 residues. J was trimmed by 2 bases and V by 4 bases; bases with no gene match: 12. Germline V CDR1 and CDR2: SGHRS, YFSETQ.

This sequence joins TRBV5-1 and TRBJ2-7; 7 bases agree with TRBD1. The clonotype comes from a woman aged 40 to 49 with HIV. This material consisted of unsorted PBMCs, taken 7.6 years after starting antiretroviral therapy. CDR3 in DNA: TGCGCCAGCAGCGATGGAAAAGGGACAGCGACCTACGAGCAGTACTTC. Protein sequence: CASSDGKGTATYEQYF.